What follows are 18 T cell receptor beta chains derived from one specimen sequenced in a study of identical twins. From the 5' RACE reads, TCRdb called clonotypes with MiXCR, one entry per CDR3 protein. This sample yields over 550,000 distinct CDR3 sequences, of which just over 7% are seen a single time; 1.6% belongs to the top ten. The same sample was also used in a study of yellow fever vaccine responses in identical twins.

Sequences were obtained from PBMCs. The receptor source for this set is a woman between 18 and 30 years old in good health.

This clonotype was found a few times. This CDR3 reads CASSCVQGKDNEQFF. CDR3 nucleotides: TGTGCCAGCAGCTGTGTACAGGGGAAGGATAATGAGCAGTTCTTC. The rearrangement links TRBV7-9 to TRBJ2-1; 7 bases are shared with TRBD1. CDR3 length: 15 amino acids. Germline values: CDR1 SEHNR, CDR2 FQNEAQ (reference sequence). V shed 4 bases, J shed 7 bases, and the junction held 10 bases outside the gene matches. The whole variable domain, filled in from reference TRBV7-9 and TRBJ2-1, reads DTGVSQNPRHKITKRGQNVTFRCDPISEHNRLYWYRQTLGQGPEFLTYFQNEAQLEKSRLLSDRFSAERPKGSFSTLEIQRTEQGDSAMYLCASSCVQGKDNEQFFGPGTRLTVL.

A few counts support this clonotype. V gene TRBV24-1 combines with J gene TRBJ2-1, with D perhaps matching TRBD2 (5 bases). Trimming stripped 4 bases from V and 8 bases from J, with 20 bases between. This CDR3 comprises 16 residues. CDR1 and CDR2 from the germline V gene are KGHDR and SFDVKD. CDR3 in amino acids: CATSEGRGMWYDEQFF. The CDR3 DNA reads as TGTGCCACCAGTGAAGGTAGAGGGATGTGGTACGATGAGCAGTTCTTC.

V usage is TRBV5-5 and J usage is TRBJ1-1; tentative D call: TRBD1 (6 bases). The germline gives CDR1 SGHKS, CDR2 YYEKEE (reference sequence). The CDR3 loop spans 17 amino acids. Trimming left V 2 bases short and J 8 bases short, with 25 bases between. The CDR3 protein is CASSFGEWTDKRREAFF. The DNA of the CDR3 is TGTGCCAGCAGCTTTGGTGAGTGGACAGATAAGAGGAGGGAAGCTTTCTTT.

The CDR3 sequence is CASSRPGDTYEQYV. The CDR3 DNA follows: TGTGCCAGCAGCCGCCCGGGGGACACCTACGAGCAGTACGTC. J is TRBJ2-7 and V is TRBV7-8; D may correspond to TRBD1 or TRBD2 (6 bases each). CDR3 length: 14 residues. V was pared by 5 bases and J by 2 bases, with 13 bases between. Germline lookup yields CDR1 SGHVS and CDR2 FQNEAQ.

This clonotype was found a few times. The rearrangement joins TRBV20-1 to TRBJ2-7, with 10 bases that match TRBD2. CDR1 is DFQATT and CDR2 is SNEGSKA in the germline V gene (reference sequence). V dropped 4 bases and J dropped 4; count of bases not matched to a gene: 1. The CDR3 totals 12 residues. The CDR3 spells CSATSGRYEQYF. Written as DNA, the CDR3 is TGCAGTGCTACTAGCGGGAGATACGAGCAGTACTTC.

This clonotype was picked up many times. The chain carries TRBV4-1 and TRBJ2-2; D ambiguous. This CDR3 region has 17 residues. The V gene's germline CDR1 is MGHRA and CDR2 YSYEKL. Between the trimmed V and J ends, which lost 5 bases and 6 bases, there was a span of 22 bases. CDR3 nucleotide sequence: TGCGCCAGCAGCTCTGGGTATCTCACGCCTCGACCCGGGGAGCTGTTTTTT. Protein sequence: CASSSGYLTPRPGELFF.

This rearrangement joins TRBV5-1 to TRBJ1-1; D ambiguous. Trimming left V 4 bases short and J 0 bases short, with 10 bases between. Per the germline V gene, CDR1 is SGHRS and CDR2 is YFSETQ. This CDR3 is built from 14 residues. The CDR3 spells CASSIQVMNTEAFF. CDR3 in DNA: TGCGCCAGCAGCATACAAGTAATGAACACTGAAGCTTTCTTT.

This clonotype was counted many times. CDR3 in amino acids: CASSYRTGANTEAFF. DNA of the CDR3: TGTGCCAGCAGTTACCGGACAGGGGCGAACACTGAAGCTTTCTTT. The chain couples TRBV6-5 to TRBJ1-1; 9 bases fit TRBD1. The CDR3 loop spans 15 amino acids. CDR1 and CDR2 (germline): MNHEY, SVGAGI. V gave up 2 bases and J gave up 1 base; unmatched junction bases: 2.

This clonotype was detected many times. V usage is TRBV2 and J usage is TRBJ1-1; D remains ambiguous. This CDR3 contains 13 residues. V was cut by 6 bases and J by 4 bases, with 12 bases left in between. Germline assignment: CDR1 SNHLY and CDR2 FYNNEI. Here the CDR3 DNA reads TGTGCCAGCAGGAGGGAGGGATCCACTGAAGCTTTCTTT. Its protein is CASRREGSTEAFF.

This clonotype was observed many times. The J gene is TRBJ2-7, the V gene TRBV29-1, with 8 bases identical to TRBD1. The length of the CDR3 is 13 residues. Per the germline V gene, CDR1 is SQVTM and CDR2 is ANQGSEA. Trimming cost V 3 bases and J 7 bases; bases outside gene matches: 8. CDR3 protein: CSVEAQGAREQYF. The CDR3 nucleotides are TGCAGCGTTGAGGCTCAGGGGGCTAGGGAGCAGTACTTC.

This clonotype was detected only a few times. The CDR3 is CASSLEGSNIQYF. CDR3 sequence (DNA): TGCGCCAGCAGCTTGGAAGGGTCCAACATTCAGTACTTC. The chain links TRBV5-1 to TRBJ2-4; no clear D. CDR1 and CDR2 (germline): SGHRS, YFSETQ. The CDR3 consists of 13 residues. V was shortened by 0 bases and J by 7 bases, with 8 bases between the two germline ends.

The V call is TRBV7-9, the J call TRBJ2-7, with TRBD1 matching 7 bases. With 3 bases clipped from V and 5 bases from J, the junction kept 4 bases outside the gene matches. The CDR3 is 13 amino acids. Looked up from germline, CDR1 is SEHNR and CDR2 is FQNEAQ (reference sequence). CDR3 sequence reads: CASSFRGFDEQYV. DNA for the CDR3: TGTGCCAGCAGCTTCAGGGGGTTCGACGAGCAGTACGTC.

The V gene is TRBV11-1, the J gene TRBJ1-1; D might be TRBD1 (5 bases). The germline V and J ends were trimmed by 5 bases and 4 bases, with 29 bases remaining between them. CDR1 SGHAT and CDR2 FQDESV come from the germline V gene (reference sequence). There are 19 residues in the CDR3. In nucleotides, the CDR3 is TGTGCCAGCAGCCCTAGAGGGGCCAGGGCATCGGGTTTAGGCACTGAAGCTTTCTTT. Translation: CASSPRGARASGLGTEAFF.

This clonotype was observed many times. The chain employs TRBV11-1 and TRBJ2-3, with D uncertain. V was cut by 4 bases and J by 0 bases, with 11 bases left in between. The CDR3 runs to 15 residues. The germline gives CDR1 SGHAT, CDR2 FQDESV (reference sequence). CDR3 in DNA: TGTGCCAGCAGCTCGAGGACGACTAGCACAGATACGCAGTATTTT. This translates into CASSSRTTSTDTQYF.

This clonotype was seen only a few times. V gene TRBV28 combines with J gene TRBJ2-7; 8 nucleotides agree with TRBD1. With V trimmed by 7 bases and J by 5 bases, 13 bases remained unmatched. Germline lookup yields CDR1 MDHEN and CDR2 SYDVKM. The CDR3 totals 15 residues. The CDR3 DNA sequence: TGTGCCAGCACAAACCGTGGGGACAGGCGGGACGAGCAGTACTTC. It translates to CASTNRGDRRDEQYF.

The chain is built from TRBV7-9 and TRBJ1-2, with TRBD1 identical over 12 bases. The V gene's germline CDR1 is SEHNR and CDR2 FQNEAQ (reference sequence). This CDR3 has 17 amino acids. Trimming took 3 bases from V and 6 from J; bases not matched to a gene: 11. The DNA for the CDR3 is TGTGCCAGCAGCTTCCTCGGGACAGGGGGCGAAAAGGATGGCTACACCTTC. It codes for CASSFLGTGGEKDGYTF.

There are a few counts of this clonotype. CDR3: CASSFRDPQRDEQFF. CDR3 in DNA: TGCGCCAGCAGCTTCCGGGACCCTCAGAGAGATGAGCAGTTCTTC. The V call is TRBV5-1, the J call TRBJ2-1; D is perhaps TRBD1 or TRBD2 (5 bases each). CDR3 length: 15 amino acids. V was clipped by 2 bases and J by 8 bases, with 17 bases between them. CDR1 and CDR2 (germline): SGHRS, YFSETQ.

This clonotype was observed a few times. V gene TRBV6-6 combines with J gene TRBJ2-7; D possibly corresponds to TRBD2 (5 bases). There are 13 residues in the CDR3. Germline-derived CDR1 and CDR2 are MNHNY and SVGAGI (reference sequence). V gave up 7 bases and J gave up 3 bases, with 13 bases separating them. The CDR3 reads CASKERDYYEQYF. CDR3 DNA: TGTGCCAGCAAGGAGCGCGACTACTACGAGCAGTACTTC.